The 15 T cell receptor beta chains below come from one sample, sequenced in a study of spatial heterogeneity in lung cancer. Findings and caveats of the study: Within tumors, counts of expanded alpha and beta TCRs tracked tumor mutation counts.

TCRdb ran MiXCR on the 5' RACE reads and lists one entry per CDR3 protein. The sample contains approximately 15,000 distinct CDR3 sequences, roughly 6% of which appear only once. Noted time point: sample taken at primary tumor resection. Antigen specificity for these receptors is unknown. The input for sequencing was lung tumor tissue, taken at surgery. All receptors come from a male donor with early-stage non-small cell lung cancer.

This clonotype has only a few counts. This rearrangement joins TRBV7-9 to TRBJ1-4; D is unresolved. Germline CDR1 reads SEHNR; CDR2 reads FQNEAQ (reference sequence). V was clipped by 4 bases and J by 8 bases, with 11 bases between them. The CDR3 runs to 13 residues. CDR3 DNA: TGTGCCAGCAGCTGGAGGGAGCGGGAAAAACTGTTTTTT. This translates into CASSWREREKLFF.

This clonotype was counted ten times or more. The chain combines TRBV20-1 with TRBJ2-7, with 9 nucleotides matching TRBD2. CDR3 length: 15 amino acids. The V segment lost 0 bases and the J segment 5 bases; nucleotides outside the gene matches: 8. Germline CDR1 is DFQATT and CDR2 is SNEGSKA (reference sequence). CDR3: CSARDPSGRLDEQYF. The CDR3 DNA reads TGCAGTGCTAGAGATCCCAGCGGGAGGTTAGACGAGCAGTACTTC.

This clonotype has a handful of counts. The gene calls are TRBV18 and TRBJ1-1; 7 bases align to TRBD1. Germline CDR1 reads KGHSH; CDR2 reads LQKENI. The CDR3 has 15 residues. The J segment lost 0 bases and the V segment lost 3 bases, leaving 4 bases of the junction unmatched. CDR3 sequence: CASSPTGEVNTEAFF. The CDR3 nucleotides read TGTGCCAGCTCACCTACAGGGGAGGTGAACACTGAAGCTTTCTTT. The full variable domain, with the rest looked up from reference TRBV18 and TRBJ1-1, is NAGVMQNPRHLVRRRGQEARLRCSPMKGHSHVYWYRQLPEEGLKFMVYLQKENIIDESGMPKERFSAEFPKEGPSILRIQQVVRGDSAAYFCASSPTGEVNTEAFFGQGTRLTVV.

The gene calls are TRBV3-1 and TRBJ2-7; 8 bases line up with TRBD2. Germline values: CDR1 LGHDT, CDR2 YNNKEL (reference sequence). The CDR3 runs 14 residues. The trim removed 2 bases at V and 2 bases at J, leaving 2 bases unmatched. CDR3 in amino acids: CASSQSGLAYEQYF. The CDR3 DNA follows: TGTGCCAGCAGCCAATCGGGACTAGCCTACGAGCAGTACTTC.

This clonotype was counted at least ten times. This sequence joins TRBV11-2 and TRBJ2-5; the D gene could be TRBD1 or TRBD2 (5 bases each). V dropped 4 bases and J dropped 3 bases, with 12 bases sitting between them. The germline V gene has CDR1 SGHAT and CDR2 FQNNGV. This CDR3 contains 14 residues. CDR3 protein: CASSSGRLEETQYF. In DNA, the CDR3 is TGTGCCAGCAGCTCGGGACGGCTAGAAGAGACCCAGTACTTC.

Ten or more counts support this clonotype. CDR3 bases: TGTGCCAGCCCTAGCGGCTCAATGTTTGGCACAGATACGCAGTATTTT. Amino acid sequence: CASPSGSMFGTDTQYF. The chain has TRBV27 and TRBJ2-3, with TRBD2 matching 7 bases. The junction had 12 bases not matched to a gene; V was cut back by 8 bases and J by 1 base. Germline CDR1 and CDR2: MNHEY and SMNVEV (reference sequence). This CDR3 contains 16 residues.

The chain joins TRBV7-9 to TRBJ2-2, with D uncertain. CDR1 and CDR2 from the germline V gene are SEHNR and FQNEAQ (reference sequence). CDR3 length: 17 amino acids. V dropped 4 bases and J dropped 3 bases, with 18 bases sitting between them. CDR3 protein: CASSSHRQAGHTGELFF. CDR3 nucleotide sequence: TGTGCCAGCAGCTCCCATCGGCAGGCTGGGCACACCGGGGAGCTGTTTTTT.

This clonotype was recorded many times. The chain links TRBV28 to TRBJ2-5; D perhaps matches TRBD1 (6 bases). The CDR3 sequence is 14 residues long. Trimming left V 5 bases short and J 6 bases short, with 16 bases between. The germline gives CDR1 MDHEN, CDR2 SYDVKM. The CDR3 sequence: CASSLRGTYQTQYF. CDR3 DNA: TGTGCCAGCAGTCTCAGGGGAACCTACCAGACCCAGTACTTC.

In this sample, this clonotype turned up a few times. In nucleotides, the CDR3 is TGCAGTGCCACGAGCCCCAGGGGAGGGAGCAATCAGCCCCAGCATTTT. Translated, it gives CSATSPRGGSNQPQHF. V usage is TRBV20-1 and J usage is TRBJ1-5; D might be TRBD1 (6 bases). V was shortened by 6 bases and J by 1 base, with 19 bases between the two germline ends. This CDR3 is 16 amino acids long. Germline V gives CDR1 DFQATT, CDR2 SNEGSKA (reference sequence).

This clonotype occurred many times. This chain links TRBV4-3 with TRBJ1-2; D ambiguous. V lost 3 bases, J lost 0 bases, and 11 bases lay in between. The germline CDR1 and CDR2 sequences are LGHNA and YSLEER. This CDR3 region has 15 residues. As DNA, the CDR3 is TGCGCCAGCAGCCAGGAGGCGATAGCTAACTATGGCTACACCTTC. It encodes CASSQEAIANYGYTF.

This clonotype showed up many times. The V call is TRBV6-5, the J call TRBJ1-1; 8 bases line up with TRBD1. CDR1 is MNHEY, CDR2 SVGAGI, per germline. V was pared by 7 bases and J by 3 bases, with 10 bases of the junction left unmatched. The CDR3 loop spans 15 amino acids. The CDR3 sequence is CASNAPGGGDTEAFF. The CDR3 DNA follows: TGTGCCAGCAACGCACCAGGGGGCGGTGACACTGAAGCTTTCTTT.

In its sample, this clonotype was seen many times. The CDR3, as DNA: TGTGCCAGCTCCGCGGGGGCTGGTTACGAGCAGTACTTC. Translated, it gives CASSAGAGYEQYF. The chain uses TRBV7-2 and TRBJ2-7; the D gene is possibly TRBD2 (7 bases). Deletions cut 8 bases from V and 4 bases from J, with 15 bases between. Germline assignment: CDR1 SGHTA and CDR2 FQGNSA. The CDR3 is made up of 13 amino acids.

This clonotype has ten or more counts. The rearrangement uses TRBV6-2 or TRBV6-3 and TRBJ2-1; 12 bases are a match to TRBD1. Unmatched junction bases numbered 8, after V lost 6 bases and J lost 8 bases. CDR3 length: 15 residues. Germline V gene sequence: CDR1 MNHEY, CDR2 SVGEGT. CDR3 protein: CASRSPGQGAYEQFF. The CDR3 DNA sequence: TGTGCCAGCAGGTCACCGGGACAGGGGGCCTATGAGCAGTTCTTC.

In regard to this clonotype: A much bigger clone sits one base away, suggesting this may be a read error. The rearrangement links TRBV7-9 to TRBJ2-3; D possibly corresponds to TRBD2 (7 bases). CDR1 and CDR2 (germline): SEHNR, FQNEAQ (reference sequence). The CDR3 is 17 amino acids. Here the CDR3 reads CVSSSTGIRGGTDTQYF. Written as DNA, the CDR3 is TGTGTCAGCAGCTCCACCGGGATCAGGGGAGGGACAGATACGCAGTATTTT.

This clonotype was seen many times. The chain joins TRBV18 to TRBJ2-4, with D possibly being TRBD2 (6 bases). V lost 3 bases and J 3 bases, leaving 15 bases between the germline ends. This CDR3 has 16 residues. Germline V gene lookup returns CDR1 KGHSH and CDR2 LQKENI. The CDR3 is CASSPRGKSDKNIQYF. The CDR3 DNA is TGTGCCAGCTCACCCCGCGGGAAGTCGGACAAAAACATTCAGTACTTC.